This is a list of T cell receptor beta chains from one sample in a study of shared clonotypes between healthy human individuals. Clones were sequenced by immunoSEQ multiplex PCR, and TCRdb holds only the in-frame ones, with some missing. This sample carries about 1.9 million clones, 85% to 95% of them seen once, and the ten largest clones take around 1.8%. The specimen sequenced was naive CD8+ T cells from PBMCs. These TCRs come from a man younger than 30 in good health. Some clones in this sample may be carry-over from other donors' samples. CDR3s include the opening cysteine and the closing phenylalanine or tryptophan. D genes are given only for firm matches. The size field is filled for only some rows; it gives once, few, many or a size class.

v_gene	abundance	j_gene	d_gene	CDR3nt	CDR3aa
TRBV15	NA	TRBJ2-1	NA	TGTGCCACCAGCAGAGGACCGGACAATGAGCAGTTCTTC	CATSRGPDNEQFF
TRBV14	NA	TRBJ2-1	NA	TGTGCCAGCAGCCAAGCCCCGGGAATCTTGCAGTTCTTC	CASSQAPGILQFF
TRBV10-3	NA	TRBJ2-5	NA	TGTGCCATCAGCACCAGGGAGTCAGAGACCCAGTACTTC	CAISTRESETQYF
TRBV9	NA	TRBJ2-3	NA	TGTGCCAGCAGCCCCGGTGGGAGTATCACAGATACGCAGTATTTT	CASSPGGSITDTQYF
TRBV11-1	NA	TRBJ2-7	NA	TGTGCCAGCGGGCAGGTAGGGGGGGAGCAGTACTTC	CASGQVGGEQYF
TRBV28	NA	TRBJ1-3	TRBD1	TGTGCCAGCAGGACAGGGGGCTCTGGAAACACCATATATTTT	CASRTGGSGNTIYF
TRBV28	once	TRBJ2-5	NA	TGTGCCAGCAGTTCCCCTACAGGGAGGGGAGAGACCCAGTACTTC	CASSSPTGRGETQYF
TRBV29-1	NA	TRBJ2-7	TRBD2	TGCAGCGTTGTAGCGGGAGGGCCATATCGCGAGCAGTACTTC	CSVVAGGPYREQYF
TRBV28	NA	TRBJ2-2	NA	TGTGCCAGCACCGGGGAGCTGTTTTTT	CASTGELFF
TRBV27	NA	TRBJ2-7	NA	TGTGCCAGCAGTTTAAAAGGCGGCTACGAGCAGTACTTC	CASSLKGGYEQYF
TRBV4-3	NA	TRBJ2-5	NA	TGCGCCAGCAGCCGTTCACCTCCGCGAATAGTGGACAGAAAAGAGACCCAGTACTTC	CASSRSPPRIVDRKETQYF
TRBV28	NA	TRBJ1-1	NA	TGTGCCAGCAGTTTTCTAAGGGACGCGAGCACTGAAGCTTTCTTT	CASSFLRDASTEAFF
TRBV10-2	NA	TRBJ2-1	NA	TGCGCCAGCAGTGACGATGAGCAGTTCTTC	CASSDDEQFF
TRBV28	NA	TRBJ2-2	TRBD1	TGTGCCAGCAGTCCTCTGACAGGGGGCACCGGGGAGCTGTTTTTT	CASSPLTGGTGELFF
TRBV4-1	NA	TRBJ1-4	NA	TGCGCCAGCAGCCAAGTCTACAGCCCAATCGGAACTAATGAAAAACTGTTTTTT	CASSQVYSPIGTNEKLFF
TRBV7-7	NA	TRBJ2-7	TRBD1	TGTGCCAGCAGCTTATCCGAGACAGGGGTCGGGGAGCAGTACTTC	CASSLSETGVGEQYF
TRBV6-1	once	TRBJ1-5	TRBD1	TGTGCCAGCAGTGACGGGACAGCGTATAGCAATCAGCCCCAGCATTTT	CASSDGTAYSNQPQHF
TRBV2	once	TRBJ2-3	TRBD2	TGTGCCAGCAGTGAAAGAGGAGGACTAGCGTCAGATACGCAGTATTTT	CASSERGGLASDTQYF
TRBV21-1	NA	TRBJ2-2	NA	TGTGCCAGCCTTATTCTGATCACCGGGGAGCTGTTTTTT	CASLILITGELFF
TRBV7-6	NA	TRBJ2-5	TRBD1	TGTGCCAGCAGCGGACGGACAGGGGGGGAGACCCAGTACTTC	CASSGRTGGETQYF
TRBV30	NA	TRBJ2-3	NA	TGTGCCTCGGCCCAGGGAAGCACAGATACGCAGTATTTT	CASAQGSTDTQYF
TRBV14	NA	TRBJ2-1	TRBD2	TGTGCCAGCAGCCAAGATGGGACTAGCGGACGCAACAATGAGCAGTTCTTC	CASSQDGTSGRNNEQFF
TRBV28	NA	TRBJ1-1	NA	TGTGCCAGCAGTTTTCGAGGGGGCACTGAAGCTTTCTTT	CASSFRGGTEAFF
TRBV7-9	NA	TRBJ2-1	NA	TGTGCCAGCAGCTTTGGCAGTCTACCTCGGAGCTCCTACAATGAGCAGTTCTTC	CASSFGSLPRSSYNEQFF
TRBV29-1	NA	TRBJ2-1	TRBD2	TGCAGCGTTGAAGGTTCTAGCGGGAGCGCTAGCTCCTACAATGAGCAGTTCTTC	CSVEGSSGSASSYNEQFF
TRBV11-2	NA	TRBJ2-7	TRBD2	TGTGCCAGCAGCTTAGTTCTGGCGGGAGGGTCCTACGAGCAGTACTTC	CASSLVLAGGSYEQYF
TRBV5-4	once	TRBJ1-1	NA	TGTGCCAGCAGCTTAAGGGGAGCCACTGAAGCTTTCTTT	CASSLRGATEAFF
TRBV29-1	once	TRBJ1-5	NA	TGCAGCGTTAAATATGGGGGAAGCAATCAGCCCCAGCATTTT	CSVKYGGSNQPQHF